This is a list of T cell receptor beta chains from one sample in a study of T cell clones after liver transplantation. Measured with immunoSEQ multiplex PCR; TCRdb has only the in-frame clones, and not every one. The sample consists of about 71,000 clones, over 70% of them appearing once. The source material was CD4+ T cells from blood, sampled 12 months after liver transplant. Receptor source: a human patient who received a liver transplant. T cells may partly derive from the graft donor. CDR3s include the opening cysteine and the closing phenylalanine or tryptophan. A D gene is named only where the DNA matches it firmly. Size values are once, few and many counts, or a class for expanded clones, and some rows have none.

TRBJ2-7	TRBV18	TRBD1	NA	CASSPRSGGGVQYF	TGTGCCAGCTCACCACGATCAGGGGGCGGGGTGCAGTACTTC
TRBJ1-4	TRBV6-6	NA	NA	CASSYGKGATNEKLFF	TGTGCCAGCAGTTACGGGAAGGGAGCAACTAATGAAAAACTGTTTTTT
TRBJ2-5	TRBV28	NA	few	CASYRRVWETQYF	TGTGCCTCCTATCGGAGGGTTTGGGAGACCCAGTACTTC
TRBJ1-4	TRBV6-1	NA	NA	CASRGRGKGGEKLFF	TGTGCCAGCAGGGGCAGGGGCAAGGGAGGAGAAAAACTGTTTTTT
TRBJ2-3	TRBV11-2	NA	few	CASNPRGGSDTQYF	TGTGCCAGCAACCCGAGGGGGGGTTCAGATACGCAGTATTTT
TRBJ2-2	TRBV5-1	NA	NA	CASSLVGGWELFF	TGCGCCAGCAGCCTGGTCGGAGGCTGGGAGCTGTTTTTT
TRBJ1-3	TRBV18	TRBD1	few	CASSSGTVGNTIYF	TGTGCCAGCTCATCCGGGACAGTTGGAAACACCATATATTTT
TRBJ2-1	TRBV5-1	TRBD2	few	CASSFIGTSGVYNEQFF	TGCGCCAGCAGCTTCATAGGGACTAGCGGGGTCTACAATGAGCAGTTCTTC
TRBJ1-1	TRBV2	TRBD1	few	CASSTGAGTEAFF	TGTGCCAGCTCAACAGGGGCGGGCACTGAAGCTTTCTTT
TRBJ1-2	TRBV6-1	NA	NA	CASSLGGYGYGYTF	TGTGCCAGCTCCTTAGGGGGGTACGGCTATGGCTACACCTTC
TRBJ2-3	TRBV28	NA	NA	CASSAPRASTDTQYF	TGTGCCAGCAGTGCCCCCCGGGCTAGCACAGATACGCAGTATTTT
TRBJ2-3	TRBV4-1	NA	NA	CASSQVQGGRQYF	TGCGCCAGCAGCCAAGTTCAGGGTGGGAGGCAGTATTTT
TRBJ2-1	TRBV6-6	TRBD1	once	CASSFTGVSYNEQFF	TGTGCCAGCAGCTTCACAGGGGTATCCTACAATGAGCAGTTCTTC
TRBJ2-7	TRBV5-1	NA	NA	CASSLGSSEYYEQYF	TGCGCCAGCAGCTTGGGGAGTAGCGAATACTACGAGCAGTACTTC
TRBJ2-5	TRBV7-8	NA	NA	CASSLQGGAQYF	TGTGCCAGCAGCTTACAGGGGGGTGCCCAGTACTTC
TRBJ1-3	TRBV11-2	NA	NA	CASQGYGNTIYF	TGTGCCAGTCAGGGGTACGGAAACACCATATATTTT
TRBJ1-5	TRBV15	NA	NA	CATSRDWRGGDQPQHF	TGTGCCACCAGCAGAGATTGGAGGGGTGGCGATCAGCCCCAGCATTTT
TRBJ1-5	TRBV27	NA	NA	CASSTLRGLGNQPQHF	TGTGCCAGCAGTACCCTCAGGGGTTTAGGCAATCAGCCCCAGCATTTT
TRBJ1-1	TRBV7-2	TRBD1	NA	CASSSRGFGTEAFF	TGTGCCAGCAGCTCCAGGGGGTTCGGCACTGAAGCTTTCTTT
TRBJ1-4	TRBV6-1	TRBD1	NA	CASSARDRVRANEKLFF	TGTGCCAGCAGTGCCCGGGACAGGGTTAGGGCTAATGAAAAACTGTTTTTT
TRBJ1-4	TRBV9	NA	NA	CASSGGLSPTNEKLFF	TGTGCCAGCAGCGGGGGCTTGTCCCCAACTAATGAAAAACTGTTTTTT
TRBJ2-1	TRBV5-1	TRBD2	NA	CASSLGGRAYNEQFF	TGCGCCAGCAGCTTGGGCGGGAGGGCCTACAATGAGCAGTTCTTC
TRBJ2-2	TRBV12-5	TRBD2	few	CASGYGIAGATGELFF	TGTGCTAGTGGTTACGGGATAGCGGGAGCAACCGGGGAGCTGTTTTTT
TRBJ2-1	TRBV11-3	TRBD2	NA	CASSSSGGRSYNEQFF	TGTGCCAGCAGCTCATCGGGGGGACGCTCCTACAATGAGCAGTTCTTC
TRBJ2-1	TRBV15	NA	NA	CATSRGQRGEQFF	TGTGCCACCAGCAGGGGGCAGCGCGGTGAGCAGTTCTTC
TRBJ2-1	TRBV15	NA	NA	CATGRPDSLKNEQFF	TGTGCCACCGGTCGTCCCGATTCCCTCAAGAATGAGCAGTTCTTC
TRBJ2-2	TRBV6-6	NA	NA	CASRSRSGGGELFF	TGTGCCAGCAGATCCCGGAGCGGCGGGGGGGAGCTGTTTTTT
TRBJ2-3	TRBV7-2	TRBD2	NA	CASSLKESGTSTDTQYF	TGTGCCAGCAGCTTAAAGGAAAGCGGGACTAGCACAGATACGCAGTATTTT
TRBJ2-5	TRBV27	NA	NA	CASSLRGWGETQYF	TGTGCCAGCAGTTTAAGAGGCTGGGGGGAGACCCAGTACTTC
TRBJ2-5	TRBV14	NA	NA	CASSLGRETQYF	TGTGCCAGCAGCCTTGGAAGGGAGACCCAGTACTTC
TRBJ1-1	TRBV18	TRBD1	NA	CASSLGTVNTEAFF	TGTGCCAGCTCACTTGGGACAGTAAACACTGAAGCTTTCTTT
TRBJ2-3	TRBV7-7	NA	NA	CASSLAPGADTQYF	TGTGCCAGCAGCTTAGCGCCGGGGGCAGATACGCAGTATTTT
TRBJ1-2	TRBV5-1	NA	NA	CASSLEGRGYGYTF	TGCGCCAGCAGCTTAGAGGGCAGGGGCTATGGCTACACCTTC
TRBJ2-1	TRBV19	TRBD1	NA	CASSPWTGGRNEQFF	TGTGCCAGTAGTCCCTGGACAGGGGGCAGGAATGAGCAGTTCTTC
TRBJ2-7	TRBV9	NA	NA	CASSVGAGPYEQYF	TGTGCCAGCAGCGTAGGGGCGGGGCCCTACGAGCAGTACTTC